Below, 11 T cell receptor beta chains from the same sample are listed, as sequenced in a study of blood T cell repertoires in COVID-19. Clones were sequenced by immunoSEQ multiplex PCR, and TCRdb holds only the in-frame ones, with some missing. Among 170,000 or so clones, approximately 90% were seen once, and the ten largest hold 6.6%. Sequences were obtained from PBMCs or T cells enriched from blood (not recorded which). These receptors were taken from a woman between 45 and 65 years old who had recovered from COVID-19.

The chain links TRBV7-2 to TRBJ1-1; 8 nucleotides agree with TRBD1. The length of the CDR3 is 16 residues. V was clipped by 6 bases and J by 1 base; unmatched bases: 10. The germline V gene has CDR1 SGHTA and CDR2 FQGNSA. As DNA, the CDR3 is TGTGCCAGCAGAGGGCAGGGGGCTCTGACGAACACTGAAGCTTTCTTT. It encodes CASRGQGALTNTEAFF.

The chain couples TRBV4-2 to TRBJ2-7, with 9 positions matching TRBD1. From germline, CDR1 is LGHNA and CDR2 YNFKEQ. V lost 3 bases and J lost 2; bases outside the gene matches: 8. The CDR3 length is 16 residues. In nucleotides, the CDR3 is TGTGCCAGCAGCCAGGGGCATCGGGACAGGGCCTACGAGCAGTACTTC. Residues: CASSQGHRDRAYEQYF.

This chain links TRBV30 with TRBJ1-2, with 7 bases that match TRBD1. CDR1 is GTSNPN and CDR2 is SVGIG in the germline V gene (reference sequence). Trimming at V came to 4 bases and at J to 2 bases, leaving 10 bases not matched to a gene. This CDR3 contains 15 residues. This CDR3 reads CAWITRTGFNYGYTF. The CDR3 region has the DNA TGTGCCTGGATTACCCGGACAGGTTTCAACTATGGCTACACCTTC.

The V gene is TRBV10-2, the J gene TRBJ2-1, with 10 bases that match TRBD2. This CDR3 comprises 15 residues. Trimming at V came to 6 bases and at J to 7 bases, leaving 9 bases not matched to a gene. Germline CDR1 is WSHSY and CDR2 is SAAADI. The CDR3 loop is CASRANSGGRNEQFF. Written as DNA, the CDR3 is TGCGCCAGCAGGGCGAATAGCGGGGGGCGAAATGAGCAGTTCTTC.

This clone appeared once. This chain connects TRBV11-3 to TRBJ2-1; the D is unclear. Trimming pared 1 base from V and 0 bases from J, leaving 7 bases between. The CDR3 consists of 15 residues. Germline CDR1 is SGHNT and CDR2 is YENEEA. In DNA form, the CDR3 reads TGTGCCAGCAGCTTAGTACTATCCTCCTACAATGAGCAGTTCTTC. It encodes CASSLVLSSYNEQFF.

The chain combines TRBV6-2 or TRBV6-3 with TRBJ1-5, with a tentative D call TRBD1 (5 bases). The CDR3 is made up of 15 amino acids. Germline CDR1 reads MNHEY; CDR2 reads SVGEGT. Trimming stripped 7 bases from V and 2 bases from J, with 15 bases between. The CDR3: CASTPSRGGNQPQHF. CDR3 nucleotide sequence: TGTGCCAGCACCCCCAGCCGGGGGGGCAATCAGCCCCAGCATTTT.

The J gene is TRBJ1-4, the V gene TRBV30, with 9 bases aligning to TRBD1. Trimming cost V 2 bases and J 7 bases; bases outside gene matches: 8. CDR3 length: 15 amino acids. CDR1 and CDR2 from the germline V gene are GTSNPN and SVGIG (reference sequence). CDR3 region: CAWSSTTGGVEKLFF. The CDR3 nucleotides read TGTGCCTGGAGTTCCACAACAGGGGGCGTTGAAAAACTGTTTTTT.

The genes are TRBV6-4 and TRBJ2-2, with 9 bases matching TRBD2. Germline V CDR1 and CDR2: MRHNA, SNTAGT. The CDR3 has 15 residues. Trimming cost V 6 bases and J 5 bases; bases outside gene matches: 7. In nucleotides, the CDR3 is TGTGCCAGCAGCCCCTCTAGCGGGGCTACCGGGGAGCTGTTTTTT. Protein product: CASSPSSGATGELFF.

The chain couples TRBV6-6 to TRBJ1-4; D perhaps matches TRBD1 (5 bases). Germline V CDR1 and CDR2: MNHNY, SVGAGI (reference sequence). The ends were cut back, 6 bases at V and 0 bases at J, with 14 bases in the middle. The CDR3 totals 16 residues. The CDR3 loop reads CASRTPQGATNEKLFF. The CDR3 DNA reads as TGTGCCAGCAGAACCCCCCAGGGTGCAACTAATGAAAAACTGTTTTTT.

V is TRBV29-1 and J is TRBJ1-2; D gene ambiguous. V was trimmed by 3 bases and J by 0 bases, leaving 5 bases between them. This CDR3 has 12 amino acids. Germline values: CDR1 SQVTM, CDR2 ANQGSEA. In DNA form, the CDR3 reads TGCAGCGTTGACAGGCCTAACTATGGCTACACCTTC. It is translated as CSVDRPNYGYTF. The whole variable domain, filled in from reference TRBV29-1 and TRBJ1-2, reads SAVISQKPSRDICQRGTSLTIQCQVDSQVTMMFWYRQQPGQSLTLIATANQGSEATYESGFVIDKFPISRPNLTFSTLTVSNMSPEDSSIYLCSVDRPNYGYTFGSGTRLTVV.

The V call is TRBV3-1 (or the pseudogene TRBV3-2), the J call TRBJ1-4; the D is unclear. The CDR3 runs 14 residues. Between the trimmed V and J ends, which lost 6 bases and 5 bases, there was a span of 13 bases. In germline, CDR1 is LGHDT, CDR2 YNNKEL (reference sequence). The CDR3 here is CASSPRRVNEKLFF. CDR3 bases: TGTGCCAGCAGTCCCCGGAGGGTAAATGAAAAACTGTTTTTT.